This T cell receptor (beta chain) was obtained from a study of cytomegalovirus exposure and HLA in healthy donors. Study outcomes and limitations: Clonal expansion, a later analysis showed, was greater in HLA-associated TCR beta chains than in equally common others. As was reported, the HLA-A and HLA-B alleles of most subjects were accurately predicted from TCR beta sequences. There were some public TCRs occurring in many donors, but most TCR sequences were rare.

V lost 1 base and J lost 7; bases outside the gene matches: 5. Germline assignment: CDR1 SGHRS and CDR2 YFSETQ. CDR3 length equals 15 residues. Comment on this clone: Antigen specificity is unknown.

Researchers ran the PCR with 60 Vbeta and 13 Jbeta primers. The method was immunoSEQ multiplex PCR; TCRdb's version includes in-frame clones alone and lacks a portion of them. The table lists 75,000 to 95,000 clones. The rearrangement uses TRBV5-1 and TRBJ2-1; the match to TRBD2 covers 10 bases. The origin of this receptor is a woman aged 60 to 75 in good health and CMV-seronegative. The source material was PBMCs. The CDR3 region has the DNA TGCGCCAGCAGCTTGAGTCTAGCGGGAGTAAATGAGCAGTTCTTC. Its protein is CASSLSLAGVNEQFF.